This T cell receptor (beta chain) was recovered during a study of T-cell memory formation after mild COVID-19. Study results and caveats: Prior to infection, memory already included some responding clones, suggesting cross-reactive memory joined.

This clonotype was picked up many times. No antigen is known for it. Researchers used 5'RACE with constant-segment primers to make TCR alpha and TCR beta cDNA libraries that carry sample barcodes and UMIs. TCRdb independently ran MiXCR on the 5' RACE reads; one entry per CDR3 protein. The sample consists of roughly 340,000 distinct CDR3 sequences, about 15% of them appearing once. Per the germline V gene, CDR1 is WSHSY and CDR2 is SAAADI. This CDR3 is 15 amino acids long. The ends were cut back, 3 bases at V and 7 bases at J, with 16 bases in the middle. This receptor was identified in a man younger than 35 who had mild COVID-19 (a few samples of this study predate the infection). Cell type and time point are not known. Sequenced material: PBMCs or a T cell subset sorted from them (not recorded which). The chain is built from TRBV10-2 and TRBJ2-1, with D hard to call. The CDR3 here is CASSDELLRDNEQFF. The CDR3 DNA is TGCGCCAGCAGTGACGAGCTACTCCGCGATAATGAGCAGTTCTTC.